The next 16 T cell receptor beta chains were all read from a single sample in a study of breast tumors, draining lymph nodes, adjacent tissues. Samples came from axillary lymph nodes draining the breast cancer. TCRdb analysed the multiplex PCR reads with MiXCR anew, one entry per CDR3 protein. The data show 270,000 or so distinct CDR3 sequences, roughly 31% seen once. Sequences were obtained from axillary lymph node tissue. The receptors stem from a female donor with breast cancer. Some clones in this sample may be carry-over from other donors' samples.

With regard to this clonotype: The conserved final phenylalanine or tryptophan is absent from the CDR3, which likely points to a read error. CDR3 loop: CATSIGQGGYEQYP. CDR3 nucleotide sequence: TGTGCCACCAGCATTGGGCAGGGTGGGTACGAGCAGTACCCC. This chain connects TRBV15 to TRBJ2-7; the D gene is possibly TRBD1 (5 bases). V lost 4 bases and J lost 4, with 14 bases in between. From germline, CDR1 is LNHNV and CDR2 YYDKDF (reference sequence). The CDR3 sequence is 14 residues long.

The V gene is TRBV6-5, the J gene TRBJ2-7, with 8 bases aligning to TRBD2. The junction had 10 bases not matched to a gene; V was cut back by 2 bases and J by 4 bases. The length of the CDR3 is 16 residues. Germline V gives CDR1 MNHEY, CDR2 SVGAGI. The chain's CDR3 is CASSYRAGTSQYEQYF. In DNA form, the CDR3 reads TGTGCCAGCAGTTACAGAGCCGGGACTAGTCAGTACGAGCAGTACTTC.

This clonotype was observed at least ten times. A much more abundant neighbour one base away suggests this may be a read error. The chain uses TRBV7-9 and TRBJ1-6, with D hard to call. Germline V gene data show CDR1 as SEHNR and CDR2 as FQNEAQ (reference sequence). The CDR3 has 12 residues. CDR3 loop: CASSPADSPHHF. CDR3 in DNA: TGTGCCAGCAGCCCCGCAGATTCACCCCACCACTTT. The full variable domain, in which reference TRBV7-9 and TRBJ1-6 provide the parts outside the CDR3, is DTGVSQNPRHKITKRGQNVTFRCDPISEHNRLYWYRQTLGQGPEFLTYFQNEAQLEKSRLLSDRFSAERPKGSFSTLEIQRTEQGDSAMYLCASSPADSPHHFGNGTRLTVT.

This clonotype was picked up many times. The CDR3 bases are TGTGCCAGCAGCTTAAGCCCGGGACAGGGGGGTTACAATGAGCAGTTCTTC. Its translation is CASSLSPGQGGYNEQFF. The rearrangement joins TRBV7-3 to TRBJ2-1; 11 bases line up with TRBD1. With 1 base clipped from V and 4 bases from J, the junction kept 6 bases outside the gene matches. CDR3 length: 17 amino acids. Germline V CDR1 and CDR2: SGHTA, FQGTGA.

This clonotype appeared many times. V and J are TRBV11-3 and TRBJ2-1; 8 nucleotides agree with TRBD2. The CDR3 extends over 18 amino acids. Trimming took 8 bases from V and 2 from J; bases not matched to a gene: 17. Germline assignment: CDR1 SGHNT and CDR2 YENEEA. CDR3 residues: CASGSPHLLAEAYNEQFF. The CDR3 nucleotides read TGTGCCAGCGGCTCCCCCCACTTACTAGCGGAGGCCTACAATGAGCAGTTCTTC.

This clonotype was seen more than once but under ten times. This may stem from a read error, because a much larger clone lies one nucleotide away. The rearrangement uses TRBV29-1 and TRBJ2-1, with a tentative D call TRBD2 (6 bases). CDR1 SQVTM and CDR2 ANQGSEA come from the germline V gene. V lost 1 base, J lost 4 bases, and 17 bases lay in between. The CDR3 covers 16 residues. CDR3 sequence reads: CSVEVAVGPSYNEQFF. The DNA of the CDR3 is TGCAGCGTTGAAGTAGCGGTGGGGCCCTCGTACAATGAGCAGTTCTTC.

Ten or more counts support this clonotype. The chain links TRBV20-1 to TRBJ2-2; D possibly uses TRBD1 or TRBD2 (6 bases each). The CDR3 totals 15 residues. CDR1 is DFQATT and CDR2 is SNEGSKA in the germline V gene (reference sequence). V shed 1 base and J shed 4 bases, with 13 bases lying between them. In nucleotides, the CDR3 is TGCAGTGCTAGAGTGGGGGGCCTATTCACCGGGGAGCTGTTTTTT. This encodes CSARVGGLFTGELFF.

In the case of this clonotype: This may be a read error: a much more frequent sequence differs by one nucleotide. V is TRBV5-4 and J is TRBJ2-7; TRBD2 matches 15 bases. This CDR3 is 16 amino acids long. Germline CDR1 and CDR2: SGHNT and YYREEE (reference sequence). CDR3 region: CAGSPGTSGRYYEQYF. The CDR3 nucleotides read TGTGCCGGCAGCCCTGGGACTAGCGGGAGGTACTACGAGCAGTACTTC.

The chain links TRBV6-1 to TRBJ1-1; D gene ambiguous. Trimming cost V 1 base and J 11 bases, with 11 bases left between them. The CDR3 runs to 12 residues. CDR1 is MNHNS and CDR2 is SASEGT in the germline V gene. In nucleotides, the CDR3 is TGTGCCAGCAGTGAAGAGGGCACGAGGGCTTTCTTT. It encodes CASSEEGTRAFF.

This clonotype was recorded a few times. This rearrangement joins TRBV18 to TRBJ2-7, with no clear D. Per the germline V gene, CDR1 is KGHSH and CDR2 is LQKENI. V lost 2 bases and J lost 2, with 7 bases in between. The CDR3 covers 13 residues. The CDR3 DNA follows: TGTGCCAGCTCACCAAGGCAAACCTACGAGCAGTACTTC. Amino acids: CASSPRQTYEQYF. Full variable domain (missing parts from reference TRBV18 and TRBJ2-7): NAGVMQNPRHLVRRRGQEARLRCSPMKGHSHVYWYRQLPEEGLKFMVYLQKENIIDESGMPKERFSAEFPKEGPSILRIQQVVRGDSAAYFCASSPRQTYEQYFGPGTRLTVT.

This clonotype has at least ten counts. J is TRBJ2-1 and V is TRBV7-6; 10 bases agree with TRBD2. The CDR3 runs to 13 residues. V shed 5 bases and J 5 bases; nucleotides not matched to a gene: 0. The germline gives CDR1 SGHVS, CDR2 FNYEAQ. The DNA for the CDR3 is TGTGCCAGCAGCGGGACTAGCGACAATGAGCAGTTCTTC. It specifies CASSGTSDNEQFF. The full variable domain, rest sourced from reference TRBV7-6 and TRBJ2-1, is GAGVSQSPRYKVTKRGQDVALRCDPISGHVSLYWYRQALGQGPEFLTYFNYEAQQDKSGLPNDRFSAERPEGSISTLTIQRTEQRDSAMYRCASSGTSDNEQFFGPGTRLTVL.

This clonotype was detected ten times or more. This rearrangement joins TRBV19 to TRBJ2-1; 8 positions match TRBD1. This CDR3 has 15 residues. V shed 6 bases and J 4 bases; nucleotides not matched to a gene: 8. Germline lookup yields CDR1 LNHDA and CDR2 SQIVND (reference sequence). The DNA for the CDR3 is TGTGCCAGTAGGGGGGACAGGAAGTTTTACAATGAGCAGTTCTTC. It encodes CASRGDRKFYNEQFF.

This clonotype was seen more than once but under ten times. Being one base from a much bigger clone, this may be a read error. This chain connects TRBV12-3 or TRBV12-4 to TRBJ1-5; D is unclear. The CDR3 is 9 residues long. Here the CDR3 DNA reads TGTGCCAGCAGTCAGCCCCAGCATTTT. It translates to CASSQPQHF.

This CDR3 reads CASSFYFRLAGGGEQYF. CDR3 in DNA: TGTGCCAGCAGCTTCTATTTTCGCCTAGCGGGAGGGGGAGAGCAGTACTTC. This chain uses TRBV7-8 with TRBJ2-7, with 12 bases fitting TRBD2. Germline V CDR1 and CDR2: SGHVS, FQNEAQ. The CDR3 is 17 amino acids. After removal of 3 bases from V and 7 bases from J, the junction contained 13 bases not matched to a gene.

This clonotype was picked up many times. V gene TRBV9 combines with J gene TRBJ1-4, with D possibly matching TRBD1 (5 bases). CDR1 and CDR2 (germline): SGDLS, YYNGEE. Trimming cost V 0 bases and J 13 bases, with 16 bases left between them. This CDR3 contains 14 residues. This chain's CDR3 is CASSVAEETGGLFF. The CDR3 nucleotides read TGTGCCAGCAGCGTAGCCGAGGAGACGGGGGGACTGTTTTTT. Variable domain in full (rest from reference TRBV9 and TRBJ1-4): DSGVTQTPKHLITATGQRVTLRCSPRSGDLSVYWYQQSLDQGLQFLIQYYNGEERAKGNILERFSAQQFPDLHSELNLSSLELGDSALYFCASSVAEETGGLFFGSGTQLSVL.

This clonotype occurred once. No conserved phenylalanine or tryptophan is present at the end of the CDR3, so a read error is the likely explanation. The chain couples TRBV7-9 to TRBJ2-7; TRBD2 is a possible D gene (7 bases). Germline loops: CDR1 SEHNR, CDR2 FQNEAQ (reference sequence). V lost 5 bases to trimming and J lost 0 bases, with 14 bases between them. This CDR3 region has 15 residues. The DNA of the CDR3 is TGTGCCAGCAGCGCAGACGGGGGGCCCTCCTACGAGCAGTACCTC. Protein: CASSADGGPSYEQYL.